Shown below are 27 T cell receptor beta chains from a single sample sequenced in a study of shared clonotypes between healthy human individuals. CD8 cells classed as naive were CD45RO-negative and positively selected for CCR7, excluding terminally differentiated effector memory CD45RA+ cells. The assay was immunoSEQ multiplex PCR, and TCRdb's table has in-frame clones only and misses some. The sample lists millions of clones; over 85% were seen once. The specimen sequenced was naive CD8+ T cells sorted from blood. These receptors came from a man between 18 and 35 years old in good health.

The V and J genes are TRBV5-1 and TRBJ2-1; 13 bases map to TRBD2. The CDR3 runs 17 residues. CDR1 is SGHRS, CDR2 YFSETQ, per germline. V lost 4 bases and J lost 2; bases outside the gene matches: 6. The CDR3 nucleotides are TGCGCCAGCAGCGTAGGACTAGCGGGAGATACCTACAATGAGCAGTTCTTC. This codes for CASSVGLAGDTYNEQFF.

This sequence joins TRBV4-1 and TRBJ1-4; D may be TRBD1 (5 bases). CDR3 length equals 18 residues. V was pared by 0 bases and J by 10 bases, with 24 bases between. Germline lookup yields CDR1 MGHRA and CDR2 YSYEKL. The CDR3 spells CASSQDSYREGTTGKLFF. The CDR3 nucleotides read TGCGCCAGCAGCCAAGATTCGTACCGAGAGGGGACGACTGGAAAACTGTTTTTT.

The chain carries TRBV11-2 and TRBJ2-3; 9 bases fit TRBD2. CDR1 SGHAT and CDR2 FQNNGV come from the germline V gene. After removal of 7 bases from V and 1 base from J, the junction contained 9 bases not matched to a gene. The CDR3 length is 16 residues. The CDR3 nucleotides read TGTGCCAGCACGTTTAGCGGGGGTTGGGGCACAGATACGCAGTATTTT. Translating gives CASTFSGGWGTDTQYF.

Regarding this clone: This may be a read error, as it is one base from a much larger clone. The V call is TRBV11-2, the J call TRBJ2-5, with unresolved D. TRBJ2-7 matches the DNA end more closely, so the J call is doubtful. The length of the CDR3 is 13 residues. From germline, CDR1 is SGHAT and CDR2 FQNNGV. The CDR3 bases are TGTGCCAGCAGCTTAGACCCAGACTACGAGCAGTACTTC. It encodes CASSLDPDYEQYF.

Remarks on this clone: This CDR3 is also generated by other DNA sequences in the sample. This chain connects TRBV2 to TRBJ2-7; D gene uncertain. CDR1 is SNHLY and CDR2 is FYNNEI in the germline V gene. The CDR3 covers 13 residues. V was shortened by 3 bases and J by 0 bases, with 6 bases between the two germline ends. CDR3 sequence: CASSDRISYEQYF. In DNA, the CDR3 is TGTGCCAGCAGTGACCGGATCTCCTACGAGCAGTACTTC.

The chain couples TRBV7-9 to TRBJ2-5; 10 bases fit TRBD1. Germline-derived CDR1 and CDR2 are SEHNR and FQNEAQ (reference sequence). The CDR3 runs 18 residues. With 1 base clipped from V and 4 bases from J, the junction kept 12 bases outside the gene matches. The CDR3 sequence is CASSLDLEPGQGIETQYF. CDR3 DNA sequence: TGTGCCAGCAGCTTAGACCTAGAGCCGGGACAGGGGATAGAGACCCAGTACTTC.

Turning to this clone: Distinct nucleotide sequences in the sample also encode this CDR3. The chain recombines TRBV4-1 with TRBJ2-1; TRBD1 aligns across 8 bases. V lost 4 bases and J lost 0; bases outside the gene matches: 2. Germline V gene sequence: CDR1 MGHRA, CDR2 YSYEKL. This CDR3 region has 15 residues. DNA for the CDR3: TGCGCCAGCAGCCCAGACAGGGGCTCCTACAATGAGCAGTTCTTC. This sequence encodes CASSPDRGSYNEQFF.

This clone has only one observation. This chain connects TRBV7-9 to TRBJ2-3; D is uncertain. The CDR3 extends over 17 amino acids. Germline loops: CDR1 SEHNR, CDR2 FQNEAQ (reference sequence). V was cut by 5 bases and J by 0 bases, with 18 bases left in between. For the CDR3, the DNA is TGTGCCAGCAGCGTGCTCAAGACCCTCGCTAGCACAGATACGCAGTATTTT. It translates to CASSVLKTLASTDTQYF.

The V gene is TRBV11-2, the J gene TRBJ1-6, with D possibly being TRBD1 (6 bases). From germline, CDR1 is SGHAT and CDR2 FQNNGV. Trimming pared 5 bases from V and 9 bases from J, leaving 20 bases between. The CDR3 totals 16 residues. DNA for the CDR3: TGTGCCAGCAGCAACAGGGTAAGGGATTTGGGTTCACCCCTCCACTTT. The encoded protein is CASSNRVRDLGSPLHF.

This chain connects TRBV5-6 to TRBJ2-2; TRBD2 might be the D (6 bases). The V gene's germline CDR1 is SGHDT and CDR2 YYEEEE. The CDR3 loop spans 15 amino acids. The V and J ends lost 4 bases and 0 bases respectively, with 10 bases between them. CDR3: CASSEGLPNTGELFF. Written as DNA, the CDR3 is TGTGCCAGCAGCGAGGGACTTCCGAACACCGGGGAGCTGTTTTTT.

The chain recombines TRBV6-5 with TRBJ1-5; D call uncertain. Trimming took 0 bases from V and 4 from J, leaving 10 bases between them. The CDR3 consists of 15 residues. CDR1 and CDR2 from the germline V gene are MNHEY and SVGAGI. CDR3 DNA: TGTGCCAGCAGTTACTCCGGTTTGGAAAATCAGCCCCAGCATTTT. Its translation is CASSYSGLENQPQHF.

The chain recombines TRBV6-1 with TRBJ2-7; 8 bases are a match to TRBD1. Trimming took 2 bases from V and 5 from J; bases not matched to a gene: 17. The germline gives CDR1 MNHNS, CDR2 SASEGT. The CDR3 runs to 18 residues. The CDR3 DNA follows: TGTGCCAGCAGTGAACCATGGGGACAGGCCCGGGTTTTAGACGAGCAGTACTTC. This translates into CASSEPWGQARVLDEQYF.

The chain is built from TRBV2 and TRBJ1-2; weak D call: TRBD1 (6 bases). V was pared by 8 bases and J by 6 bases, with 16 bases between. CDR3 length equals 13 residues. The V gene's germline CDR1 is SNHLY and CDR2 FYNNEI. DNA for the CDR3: TGTGCCAGCGGATGGACAGTCTCGGATGGCTACACCTTC. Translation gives CASGWTVSDGYTF. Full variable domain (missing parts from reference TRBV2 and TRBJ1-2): EPEVTQTPSHQVTQMGQEVILRCVPISNHLYFYWYRQILGQKVEFLVSFYNNEISEKSEIFDDQFSVERPDGSNFTLKIRSTKLEDSAMYFCASGWTVSDGYTFGSGTRLTVV.

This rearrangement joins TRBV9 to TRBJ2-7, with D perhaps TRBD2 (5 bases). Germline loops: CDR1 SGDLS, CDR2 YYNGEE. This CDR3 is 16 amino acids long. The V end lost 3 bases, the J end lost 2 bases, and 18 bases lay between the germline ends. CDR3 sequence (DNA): TGTGCCAGCAGCGAGAGGGCCAGCACGCCCACCTACGAGCAGTACTTC. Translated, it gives CASSERASTPTYEQYF.

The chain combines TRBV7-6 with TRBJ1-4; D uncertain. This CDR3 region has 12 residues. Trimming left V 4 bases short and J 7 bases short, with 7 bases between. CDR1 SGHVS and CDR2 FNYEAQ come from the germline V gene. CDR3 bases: TGTGCCAGCAGCTCTGGGATTGAAAAACTGTTTTTT. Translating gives CASSSGIEKLFF.

The CDR3 region is CATRVGPGPNTEAFF. CDR3 nucleotide sequence: TGTGCCACCCGGGTGGGTCCAGGGCCGAACACTGAAGCTTTCTTT. This chain links TRBV7-8 with TRBJ1-1, with D perhaps TRBD1 (5 bases). This CDR3 spans 15 amino acids. CDR1 and CDR2 from the germline V gene are SGHVS and FQNEAQ. Trimming took off 10 bases at V and 1 base at J, with 19 bases between the two ends.

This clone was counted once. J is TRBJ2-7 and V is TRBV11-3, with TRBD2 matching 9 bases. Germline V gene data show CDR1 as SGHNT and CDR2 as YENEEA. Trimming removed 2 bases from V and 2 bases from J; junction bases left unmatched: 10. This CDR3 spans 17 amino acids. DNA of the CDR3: TGTGCCAGCAGCTTATCCCTTAGCGGGAGCGTAACCTACGAGCAGTACTTC. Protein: CASSLSLSGSVTYEQYF.

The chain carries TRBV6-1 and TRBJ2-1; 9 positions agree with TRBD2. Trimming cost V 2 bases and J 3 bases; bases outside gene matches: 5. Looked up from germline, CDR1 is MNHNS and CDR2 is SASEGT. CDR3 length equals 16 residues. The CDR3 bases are TGTGCCAGCAGTGAATTAGCGGGAGTAAACTACAATGAGCAGTTCTTC. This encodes CASSELAGVNYNEQFF.

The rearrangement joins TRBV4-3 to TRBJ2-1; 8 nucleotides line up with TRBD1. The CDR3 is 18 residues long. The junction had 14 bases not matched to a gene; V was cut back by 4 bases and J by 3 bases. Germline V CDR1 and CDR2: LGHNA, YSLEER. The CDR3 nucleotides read TGCGCCAGCAGCCTTCTCACCTCCGGGACAGGATTCTACAATGAGCAGTTCTTC. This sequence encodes CASSLLTSGTGFYNEQFF.

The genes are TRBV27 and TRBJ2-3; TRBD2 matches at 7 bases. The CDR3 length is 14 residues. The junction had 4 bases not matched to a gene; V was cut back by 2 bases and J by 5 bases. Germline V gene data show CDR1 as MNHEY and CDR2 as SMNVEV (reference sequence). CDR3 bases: TGTGCCAGCAGTTTAGGGCTAGCGGTAGATACGCAGTATTTT. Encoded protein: CASSLGLAVDTQYF.

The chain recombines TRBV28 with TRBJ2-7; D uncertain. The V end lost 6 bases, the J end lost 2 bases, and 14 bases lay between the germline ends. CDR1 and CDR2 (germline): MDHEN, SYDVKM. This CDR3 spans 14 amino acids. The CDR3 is CASSVAPGPYEQYF. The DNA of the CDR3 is TGTGCCAGCAGCGTCGCCCCGGGTCCCTACGAGCAGTACTTC. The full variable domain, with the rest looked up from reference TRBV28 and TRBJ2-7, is DVKVTQSSRYLVKRTGEKVFLECVQDMDHENMFWYRQDPGLGLRLIYFSYDVKMKEKGDIPEGYSVSREKKERFSLILESASTNQTSMYLCASSVAPGPYEQYFGPGTRLTVT.

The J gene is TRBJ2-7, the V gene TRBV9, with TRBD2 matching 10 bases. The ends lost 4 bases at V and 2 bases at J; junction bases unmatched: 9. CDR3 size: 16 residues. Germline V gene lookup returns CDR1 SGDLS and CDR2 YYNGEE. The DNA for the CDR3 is TGTGCCAGCAGCCCAGAGGAGCGGGGGGGGACCTACGAGCAGTACTTC. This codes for CASSPEERGGTYEQYF.

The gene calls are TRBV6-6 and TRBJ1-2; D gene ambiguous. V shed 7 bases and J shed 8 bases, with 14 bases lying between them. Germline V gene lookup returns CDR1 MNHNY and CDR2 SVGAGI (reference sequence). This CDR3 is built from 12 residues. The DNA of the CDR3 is TGTGCCAGCAACTACGACGGGGTCGGCTACACCTTC. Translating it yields CASNYDGVGYTF.

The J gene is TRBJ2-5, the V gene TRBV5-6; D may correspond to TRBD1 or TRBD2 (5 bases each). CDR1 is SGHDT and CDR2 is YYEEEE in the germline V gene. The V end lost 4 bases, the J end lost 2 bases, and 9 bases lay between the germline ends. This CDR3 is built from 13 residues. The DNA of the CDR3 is TGTGCCAGCAGCGGGGACGTACAAGAGACCCAGTACTTC. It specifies CASSGDVQETQYF.

CDR3 region: CASREWSYEQYF. In DNA form, the CDR3 reads TGTGCCAGCAGGGAATGGTCCTACGAGCAGTACTTC. J is TRBJ2-7 and V is TRBV6-1, with D uncertain. Germline CDR1 is MNHNS and CDR2 is SASEGT. Trimming pared 6 bases from V and 1 base from J, leaving 7 bases between. The CDR3 spans 12 residues.

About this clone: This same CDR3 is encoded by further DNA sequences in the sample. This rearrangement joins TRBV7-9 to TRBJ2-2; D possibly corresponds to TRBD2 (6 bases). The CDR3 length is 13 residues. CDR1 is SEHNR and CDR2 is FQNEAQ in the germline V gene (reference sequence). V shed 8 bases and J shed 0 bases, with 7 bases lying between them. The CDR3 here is CASGDSNTGELFF. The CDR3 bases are TGTGCCAGCGGGGACTCGAACACCGGGGAGCTGTTTTTT. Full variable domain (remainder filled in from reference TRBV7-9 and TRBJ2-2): DTGVSQNPRHKITKRGQNVTFRCDPISEHNRLYWYRQTLGQGPEFLTYFQNEAQLEKSRLLSDRFSAERPKGSFSTLEIQRTEQGDSAMYLCASGDSNTGELFFGEGSRLTVL.

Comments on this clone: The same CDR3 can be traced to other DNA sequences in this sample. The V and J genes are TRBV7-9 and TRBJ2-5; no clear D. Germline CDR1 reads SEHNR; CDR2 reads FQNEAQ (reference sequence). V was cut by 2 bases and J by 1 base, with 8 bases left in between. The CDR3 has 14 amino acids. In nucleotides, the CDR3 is TGTGCCAGCAGCTTAAGTGGACCCCAAGAGACCCAGTACTTC. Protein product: CASSLSGPQETQYF.